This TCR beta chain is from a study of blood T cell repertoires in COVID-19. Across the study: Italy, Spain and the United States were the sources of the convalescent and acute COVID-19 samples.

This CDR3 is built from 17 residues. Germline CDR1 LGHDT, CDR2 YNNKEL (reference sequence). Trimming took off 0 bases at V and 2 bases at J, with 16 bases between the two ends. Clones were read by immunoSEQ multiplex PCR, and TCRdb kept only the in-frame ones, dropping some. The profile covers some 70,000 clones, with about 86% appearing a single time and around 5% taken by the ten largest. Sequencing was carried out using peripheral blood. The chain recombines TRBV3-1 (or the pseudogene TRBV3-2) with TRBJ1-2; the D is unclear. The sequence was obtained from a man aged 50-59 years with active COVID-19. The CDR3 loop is CASSQDGRRRTNYGYTF. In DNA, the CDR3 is TGTGCCAGCAGCCAAGATGGGAGGCGCAGGACGAACTATGGCTACACCTTC.